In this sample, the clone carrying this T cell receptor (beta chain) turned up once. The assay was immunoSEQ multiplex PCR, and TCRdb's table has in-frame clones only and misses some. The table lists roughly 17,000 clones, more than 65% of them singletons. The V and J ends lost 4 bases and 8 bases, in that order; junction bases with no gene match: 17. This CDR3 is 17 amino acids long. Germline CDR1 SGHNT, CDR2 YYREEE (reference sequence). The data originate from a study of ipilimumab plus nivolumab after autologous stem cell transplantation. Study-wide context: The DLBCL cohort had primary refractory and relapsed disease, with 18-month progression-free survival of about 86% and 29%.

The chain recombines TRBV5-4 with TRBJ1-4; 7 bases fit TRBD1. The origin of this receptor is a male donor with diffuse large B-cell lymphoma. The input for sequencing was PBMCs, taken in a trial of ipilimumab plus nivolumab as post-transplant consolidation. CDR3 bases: TGTGCCAGCAGCCCGGGGGGTTTGGGACAGCCATTCGAAAAACTGTTTTTT. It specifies CASSPGGLGQPFEKLFF.